This T cell receptor beta chain stems from a study of T cell repertoires in cytomegalovirus infection. From germline, CDR1 is MNHNY and CDR2 SVGAGI (reference sequence). V shed 1 base and J 3 bases; nucleotides not matched to a gene: 10. The CDR3 covers 18 residues. Note on this clonotype: Its antigen is unidentified.

From the reads, TCRdb called clonotypes with MiXCR, one entry per CDR3 protein. The sample shows about 770,000 distinct CDR3 sequences, around 29% of them seen only once. The TCR originated in a human donor in good health (CMV status not recorded). Some clones in this sample may be carry-over from other donors' samples. The chain employs TRBV6-6 and TRBJ2-5; 11 nucleotides agree with TRBD2. This specimen consisted of cultured CD8+ T cells from PBMCs, obtained from culture after CMV antigen stimulation. The CDR3, as DNA: TGTGCCAGCAGTTACTTGGCTAGCGGGGGGATGCGAGAAGAGACCCAGTACTTC. Residues: CASSYLASGGMREETQYF.